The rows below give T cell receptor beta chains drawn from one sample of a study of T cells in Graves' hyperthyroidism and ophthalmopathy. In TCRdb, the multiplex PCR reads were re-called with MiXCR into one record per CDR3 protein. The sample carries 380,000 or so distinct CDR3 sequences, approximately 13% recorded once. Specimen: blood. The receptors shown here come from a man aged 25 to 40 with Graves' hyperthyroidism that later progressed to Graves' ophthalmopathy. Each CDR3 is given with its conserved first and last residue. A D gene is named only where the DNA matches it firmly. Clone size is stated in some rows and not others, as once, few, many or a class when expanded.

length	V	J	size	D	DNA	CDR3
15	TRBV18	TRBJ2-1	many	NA	TGTGCCAGCTCACAGGGGGGGAGCTCCTACAATGAGCAGTTCTTC	CASSQGGSSYNEQFF
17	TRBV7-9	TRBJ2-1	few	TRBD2	TGTGCCAGCAGCTTAACGAGCGGGGGGCTATTTTTCCATGAGCAGTCCTTC	CASSLTSGGLFFHEQSF
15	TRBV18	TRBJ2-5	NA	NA	TGTGCCAGCTCACCACCCGGGGCGTACCAAGAGACCCAGTACTTC	CASSPPGAYQETQYF
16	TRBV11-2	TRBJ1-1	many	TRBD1	TGTGCCAGCAGCTTACCCCAGGGGGTGAGGGACACTGAAGCTTTCTTT	CASSLPQGVRDTEAFF
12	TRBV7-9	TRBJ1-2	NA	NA	TGTGCCAGCAGCCCCGGACAAAGAGGCTACACCTTC	CASSPGQRGYTF
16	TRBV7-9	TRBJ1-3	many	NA	TGTGCCAGCAGCGGTCCGAGGGGCGGCTCTGGAAACACCATATATTTT	CASSGPRGGSGNTIYF
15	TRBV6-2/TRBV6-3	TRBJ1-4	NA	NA	TGTGCCAGCAGTTACGGGGGGGGCCAAGATGAAAAACTGTTTTTT	CASSYGGGQDEKLFF
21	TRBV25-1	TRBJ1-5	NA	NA	TGTGCCAGGAGCTCTCCGGAATCGGGTTTTTTGACCCAGAAGAAGAATCGGCCCCAGCATTTT	CARSSPESGFLTQKKNRPQHF
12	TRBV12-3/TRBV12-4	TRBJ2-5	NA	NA	TGTGCCACCTCGGCGGGGGCAGAGACCCAGTACTTC	CATSAGAETQYF
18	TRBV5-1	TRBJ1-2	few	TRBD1	TGCGCCAGCAGCTTGGAGGTCCAGGGGGCGCGAAACAACTATGGCTACACCTTC	CASSLEVQGARNNYGYTF
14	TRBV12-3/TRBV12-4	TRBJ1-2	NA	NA	TGTGCCAGCAGTCCAACCGACACCGGCTATGGCTACACCTTC	CASSPTDTGYGYTF
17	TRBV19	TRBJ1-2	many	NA	TGTGCCAGTAGCGCCAACTCCCGTGGGCGTACTAACTATGGCTACACCTTC	CASSANSRGRTNYGYTF
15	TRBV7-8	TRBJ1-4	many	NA	TGTGCCAGCAGCTTAGGACGAGACCCTAATGAAAAACTGTTTTTT	CASSLGRDPNEKLFF
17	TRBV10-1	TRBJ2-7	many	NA	TGCGCCAGCAGTGAGCACTTCCCAGGGGAATTTTTGAACGAGCAGTACTTC	CASSEHFPGEFLNEQYF
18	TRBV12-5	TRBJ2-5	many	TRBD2	TGTGCTAGTGGTTTGGTAGCAGGGGGGCTAGCGGGGAAAGAGACCCAGTACTTC	CASGLVAGGLAGKETQYF
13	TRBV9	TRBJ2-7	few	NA	TGTGCCAGCAGCGTAGAAATAGCGAACGAGCAGTACTTC	CASSVEIANEQYF
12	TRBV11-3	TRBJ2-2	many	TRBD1	TGTGCCACTACGACAGGGTACGGGGAGCTGTTTTTT	CATTTGYGELFF
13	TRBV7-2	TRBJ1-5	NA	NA	TGTGCCAGCAGAGGGTTTGGCAATCAGCCCCAGCATTTT	CASRGFGNQPQHF
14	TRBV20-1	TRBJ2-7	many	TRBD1	TGCAGTGCTACAGGGGGCGCTTCCTCCTACGAGCAGTACTTC	CSATGGASSYEQYF
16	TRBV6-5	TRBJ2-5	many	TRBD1	TGTGCCAGCAGTTACACCGGGACAGGGGAAGGGGAGACCCAGTACTTC	CASSYTGTGEGETQYF
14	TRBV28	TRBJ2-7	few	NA	TGTGCCAGCAGCTCACCTTACAGGGTCCACGAGCAGTACTTC	CASSSPYRVHEQYF
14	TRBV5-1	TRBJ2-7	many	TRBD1	TGCGCCAGCAGCCCGGGACAGGTCTCCTACGAGCAGTACTTC	CASSPGQVSYEQYF
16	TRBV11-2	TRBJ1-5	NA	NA	TGTGCCGGCAGCTCTATCTCAGGGGTGGGCAATCAGCCCCAGCATTTT	CAGSSISGVGNQPQHF
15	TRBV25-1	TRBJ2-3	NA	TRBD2	TGTGCCAGCAGTGAGGGTAGCGGGTGGACAGATACGCAGTATTTT	CASSEGSGWTDTQYF
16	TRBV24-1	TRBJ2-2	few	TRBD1	TGTGCCACCAGTGATTTGAGGGGGCCTAACACCGGGGAGCTGTTTTTT	CATSDLRGPNTGELFF
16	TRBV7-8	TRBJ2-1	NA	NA	TGTGCCAGCAGCTTAAGTCGACTACCCCGGAGGCATGAGCAGTTCTTC	CASSLSRLPRRHEQFF
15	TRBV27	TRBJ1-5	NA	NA	TGTGCCAGCAGTCCCACCCCCTACGGCAATCAGCCCCAGCATTTT	CASSPTPYGNQPQHF
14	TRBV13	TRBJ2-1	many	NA	TGTGCCAGCAGTTCCAAGACAGTTTACAATGAGCAGTTCTTC	CASSSKTVYNEQFF
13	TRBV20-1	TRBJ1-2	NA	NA	TGCAGTGCTAGCCAAACAGGGAACTATGGCTACACCTTC	CSASQTGNYGYTF
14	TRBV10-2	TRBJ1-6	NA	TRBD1	TGCGCCAGCAGTGAAGGGACAGGGATTTCACCCCTCCACTTT	CASSEGTGISPLHF
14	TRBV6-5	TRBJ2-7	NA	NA	TGTGCCAGCAGTTACTCGTTCGTTGGATACGAGCAGTACTTC	CASSYSFVGYEQYF
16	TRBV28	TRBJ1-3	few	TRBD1	TGTGCCAGCAGTTTACAGGGGGCTATTGGTGGAAACACCATATATTTT	CASSLQGAIGGNTIYF
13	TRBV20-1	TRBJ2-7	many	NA	TGCAGTGCAAACCGAGGGGGAACCTACGAGCAGTACTTC	CSANRGGTYEQYF
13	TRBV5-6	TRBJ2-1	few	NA	TGTGCCAGCAGCTTCGGGGCAGGGTATGAGCAGTTCTTC	CASSFGAGYEQFF
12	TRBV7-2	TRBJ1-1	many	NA	TGTGCCAGCAGCTTAGCGGGGGGGCCAGCTTTCTTT	CASSLAGGPAFF
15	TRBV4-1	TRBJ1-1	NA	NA	TGCGCCAGCAGCCAAGGGCACAGCCTGAACACTGAAGCTTTCTTT	CASSQGHSLNTEAFF
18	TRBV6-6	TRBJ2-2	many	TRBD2	TGTGCCAGCAGTTACTCTGGTAGCGGGGGGGCGAACACCGGGGAGCTGTTTTTT	CASSYSGSGGANTGELFF
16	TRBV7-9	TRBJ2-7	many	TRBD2	TGTGCCAGCAGCTGGTCCCGACTAAGCGGGGTATACGAGCAGTACTTC	CASSWSRLSGVYEQYF
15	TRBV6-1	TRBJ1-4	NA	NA	TGTGCCAGCAGTTCGAGACCGGCTGGAGGTGAAAAACTGTTTTTT	CASSSRPAGGEKLFF
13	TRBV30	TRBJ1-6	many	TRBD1	TGTGCCTGGAGTACTCAGGGGGTCTCACCCCTCCACTTT	CAWSTQGVSPLHF
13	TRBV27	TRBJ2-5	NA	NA	TGTGCCAGCAGTTTCTCCTTCGGGGGGACCCAGTACTTC	CASSFSFGGTQYF
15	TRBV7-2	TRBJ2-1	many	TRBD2	TGTGCCAGCAGCATTACTAGCGGGGGAAACGGTGAGCAGTTCTTC	CASSITSGGNGEQFF